Listed here is a single TCR beta chain. Its specificity is not known. 5' RACE that incorporated UMI labels was used to prepare the TRB cDNA libraries. TCRdb reprocessed the 5' RACE reads and keeps a single row for each CDR3 protein, giving no DNA. The repertoire shows over 50,000 distinct CDR3 sequences; the top ten hold roughly 0.8%. The data were obtained in a study of CXCR3-negative and CXCR3-positive naive CD8 T cells. The germline V gene encodes CDR1 SGHAT and CDR2 FQDESV (reference sequence). The CDR3 runs to 14 residues. Findings of the study overall: Cryopreserved cells showed partially decreased CXCR3 expression, and most assays used fresh PBMCs. Naive cells positive for CXCR3 carried more hydrophobic TRB CDR3s than CXCR3-negative ones.

The clonotype comes from a human donor in good health. Some clones in this sample may be carry-over from other donors' samples. The sequencing sample was made of naive CXCR3+ CD8+ T cells from blood. Indicated subset: CD45RO-CCR7+CD27+CD95- naive CD8+ T cells expressing CXCR3 (TNR3+). The rearrangement links TRBV11-1 to TRBJ2-7; no DNA is available, so the TRBD1 call from TCRdb remains unchecked. Here the CDR3 reads CASSFPGQDYEQYF.